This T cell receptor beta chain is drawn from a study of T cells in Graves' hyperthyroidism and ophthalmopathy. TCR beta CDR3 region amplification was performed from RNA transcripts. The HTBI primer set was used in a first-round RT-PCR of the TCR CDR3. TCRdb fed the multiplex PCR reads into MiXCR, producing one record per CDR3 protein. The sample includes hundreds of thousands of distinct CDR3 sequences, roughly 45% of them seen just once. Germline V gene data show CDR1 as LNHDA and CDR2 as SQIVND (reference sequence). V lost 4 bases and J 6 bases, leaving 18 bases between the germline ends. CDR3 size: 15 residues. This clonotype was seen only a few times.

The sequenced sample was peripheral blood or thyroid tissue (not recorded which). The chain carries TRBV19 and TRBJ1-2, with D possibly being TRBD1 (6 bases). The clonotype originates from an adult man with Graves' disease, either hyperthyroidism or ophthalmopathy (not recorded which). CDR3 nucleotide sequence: TGTGCCAGTAGTACTCCTAGGGGGGCGACGGATGGCTACACCTTC. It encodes CASSTPRGATDGYTF.